This T cell receptor (beta chain) was found in a study of beta chain features in type 1 diabetes. With respect to this clone: Its target is unknown.

The investigators reverse transcribed all of the isolated RNA, so they sequenced expressed TCRB transcripts. Method: immunoSEQ multiplex PCR; TCRdb's copy keeps in-frame clones and lacks some. The sample contains hundreds of thousands of clones, around an eighth of which appear only once. Overall study findings and caveats: Highly expressing activated T cells could be over-counted with a cDNA template. Moderate but significant shortening of TCRB CDR3s was recorded in all four CD4+ subsets from Type 1 diabetes patients. Possible PCR preference for shorter templates applied equally to patients and controls.

Per germline, CDR1 SGHVS and CDR2 FQNEAQ. The CDR3 extends over 15 amino acids. Trimming cost V 1 base and J 4 bases; bases outside gene matches: 4. All sorted populations exceeded 95% purity. The origin of this receptor is a man between 18 and 35 years old with type 1 diabetes. This chain connects TRBV7-8 to TRBJ1-1; 9 bases fit TRBD1. What was sequenced was naive CD4+ T cells from blood. CDR3 bases: TGTGCCAGCAGCTTAGGAGGGACAGGGATCACTGAAGCTTTCTTT. Translating it yields CASSLGGTGITEAFF.